Detailed here is one TCR beta chain. These data come from a study of shared clonotypes between healthy human individuals. Libraries were prepared by immunoSEQ multiplex PCR; TCRdb keeps only in-frame clonotypes and omits some of them. The sample shows 2 million to 2.5 million clones, roughly 90% of them seen only once. The CDR3 consists of 12 residues. CDR1 LGHNA and CDR2 YNFKEQ come from the germline V gene. V was shortened by 0 bases and J by 5 bases, with 5 bases between the two germline ends. This chain uses TRBV4-2 with TRBJ2-7, with D unclear. The receptor was derived from a young man in good health. Some clones in this sample may be carry-over from other donors' samples. Sample: naive CD4+ T cells from PBMCs. Regarding subset: CD45RA+ positively selected. DNA of the CDR3: TGTGCCAGCAGCCAAGATAGGGACGAGCAGTACTTC. Amino acid sequence: CASSQDRDEQYF.